This T cell receptor beta chain was observed in a study of vaccination and CD4 T cells after COVID-19. Turning to the study itself: Drawing of post-COVID samples took place a median about 100 days after diagnosis (range 35 to 161). The stimulating agents, overlapping spike peptides, came from SARS-CoV-2, HCoV-NL63, HCoV-OC43 and HCoV-229E. In the control cultures, a CEFX pool, an HIV-1 Nef pool, or no peptide was supplied.

The V gene's germline CDR1 is SEHNR and CDR2 FQNEAQ (reference sequence). This CDR3 comprises 13 residues. V was shortened by 7 bases and J by 2 bases, with 10 bases between the two germline ends. Findings and caveats of the study: The median SARS-CoV-2-reactive clonotype number increased from about 20 to 38, without statistical significance.

The Oncomine TCR Beta short-read assay generated sequence data from the DNA of cultured CD4+ T cells. From the PCR reads, TCRdb called clonotypes with MiXCR, one entry per CDR3 protein. The sample includes approximately 7,100 distinct CDR3 sequences, approximately 52% of them seen just once. Sample treatment: roughly nine-day PBMC culture with coronavirus spike peptide pools or control peptides (ViraFEST assay). CD4+ T-cell collection from the unexposed donor predated the COVID-19 pandemic (2011-2018). This clonotype was counted between two and nine times. As yet, its antigen is unknown. Material for sequencing was CD4+ T cells from blood, cultured in vitro. The chain combines TRBV7-9 with TRBJ2-3; maybe TRBD1 (6 bases). This TCR derives from a human donor in good health. CDR3 in DNA: TGTGCCAGCAACTGGGACAACACAGATACGCAGTATTTT. It translates to CASNWDNTDTQYF.